This T cell receptor (beta chain) derives from a study of CD8+CD57+ T cells in acquired aplastic anemia (dated by TCRdb to 2016 to 2019). Describing the broader study: Extracted DNA from sorted CD4+ and CD8+ cells averaged 3.2 ug, ranging from roughly 0.17 to 30 ug. CD8+CD57+ expansion was defined as frequency above the mean frequency observed in healthy subjects.

Profiling of TCR beta VDJ combinations and CDR3 sequences used genomic DNA as the template. TCR repertoire sequencing was run on an Illumina HiSeq 2000. The paper's data handling went like this. TRBV/TRBJ rearrangement plots, CDR3 size and DJ length profiles, and Simpson's diversity index were used to assess repertoires. The most abundant DNA sequence in the deep sequencing data was taken as the immunodominant clone. CDR3 amino acid sequences were checked for sharing across subjects and were also compared against the VDJdb database and published repertoires. TCRdb reanalyzed the raw reads on its own, using fastp at Q25 for trimming and MiXCR for clone calling, and kept in-frame beta chains. Each entry is one CDR3 protein sequence, shown with its most common DNA and genes. TCRdb's processing, not the authors' own work, is the source of the V and J calls. This sample comprises about 160,000 distinct CDR3 sequences, less than 50% of them detected only once. Jointly, the top ten make up around a third of the sample.

This clonotype is described as medium-sized (0.01 to 0.1%). Its specific antigen is unknown. Per-base qualities were not stored, and no clone one base away is much larger. The junction carries 13 bases between V and J, which are trimmed by 4 bases and 4 bases respectively. The CDR3 measures 14 amino acids from cysteine to phenylalanine. CDR3 DNA is the only sequence kept; it has 42 bases, read in frame from the first base. The CDR1 and CDR2 encoded by the germline V gene are SGHDN and FVKESK. Expansion of CD8+CD57+ cells had been shown by flow cytometry in the patients chosen for sequencing. Severe acquired aplastic anemia was diagnosed in all patients according to International Study of Aplastic Anemia and Agranulocytosis and Camitta criteria. No patient had received any therapy when blood was sampled. The study deep-sequenced TCR repertoires of sorted CD4+ and CD8+ blood T cells from severe aplastic anemia patients and healthy subjects. In the USA, patient enrollment took place under clinicaltrials.gov protocols 00001620, 01623167, 00001397, 00071045, 00081523 and 00961064. Ficoll-Paque density gradient centrifugation was used to isolate peripheral blood mononuclear cells. Before DNA was extracted, CD4+ and CD8+ T cells were sorted using either FACS or magnetic beads.

The research as a whole found: Although roughly 30 CD8+ CDR3 sequences were shared by patients and controls, these sequences appeared highly expressed in patients and within the immunodominant clones of patients. Patients and healthy controls showed no significant difference in CD8+ Simpson's diversity (P=0.060).

The receptor's source is a human donor with aplastic anemia. The sequence joins TRBV14 to TRBJ1-1; a weak D assignment points to TRBD1 (5 bases agree). Sequenced input: sorted CD4+, CD8+, or CD8+CD57+ T cells (not recorded which) from PBMCs. Here the CDR3 is given as CASSRWGTVTEAFF. Here is the DNA: TGTGCCAGCAGCCGATGGGGGACGGTCACTGAAGCTTTCTTT.